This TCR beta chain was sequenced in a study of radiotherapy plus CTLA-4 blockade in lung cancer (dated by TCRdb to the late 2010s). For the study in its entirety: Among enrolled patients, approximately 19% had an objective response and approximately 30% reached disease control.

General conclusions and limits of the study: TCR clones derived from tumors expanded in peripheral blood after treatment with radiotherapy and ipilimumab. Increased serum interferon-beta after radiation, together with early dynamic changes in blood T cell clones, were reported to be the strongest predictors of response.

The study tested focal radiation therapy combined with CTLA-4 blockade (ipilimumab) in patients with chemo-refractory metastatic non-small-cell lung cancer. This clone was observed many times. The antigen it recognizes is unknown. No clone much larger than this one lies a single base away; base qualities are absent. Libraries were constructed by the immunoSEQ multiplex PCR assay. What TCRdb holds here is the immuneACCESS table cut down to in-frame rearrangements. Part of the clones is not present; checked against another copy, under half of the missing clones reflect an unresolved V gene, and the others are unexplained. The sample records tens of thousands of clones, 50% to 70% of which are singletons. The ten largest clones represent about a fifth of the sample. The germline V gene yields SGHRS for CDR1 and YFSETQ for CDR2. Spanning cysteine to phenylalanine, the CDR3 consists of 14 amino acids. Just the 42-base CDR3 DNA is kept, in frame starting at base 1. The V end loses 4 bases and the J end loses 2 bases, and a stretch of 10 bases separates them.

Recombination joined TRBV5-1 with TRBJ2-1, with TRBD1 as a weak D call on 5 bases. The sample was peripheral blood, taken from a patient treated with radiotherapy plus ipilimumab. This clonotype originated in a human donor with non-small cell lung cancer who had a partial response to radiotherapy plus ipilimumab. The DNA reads TGCGCCAGCAGCCTACAGGAGACCTACAATGAGCAGTTCTTC. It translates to CASSLQETYNEQFF.